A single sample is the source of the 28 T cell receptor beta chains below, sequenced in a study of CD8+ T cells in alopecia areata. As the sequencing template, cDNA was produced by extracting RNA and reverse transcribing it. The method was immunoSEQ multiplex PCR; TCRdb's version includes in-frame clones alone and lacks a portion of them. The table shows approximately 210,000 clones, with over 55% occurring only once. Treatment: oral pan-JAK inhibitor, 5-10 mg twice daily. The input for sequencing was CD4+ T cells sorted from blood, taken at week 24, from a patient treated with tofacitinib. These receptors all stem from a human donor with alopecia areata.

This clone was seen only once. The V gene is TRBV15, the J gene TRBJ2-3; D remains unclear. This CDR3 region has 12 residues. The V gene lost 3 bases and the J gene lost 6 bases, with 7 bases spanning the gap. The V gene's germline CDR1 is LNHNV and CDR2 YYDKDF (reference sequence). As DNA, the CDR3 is TGTGCCACCAGCAGGGCCGCGGATACGCAGTATTTT. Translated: CATSRAADTQYF.

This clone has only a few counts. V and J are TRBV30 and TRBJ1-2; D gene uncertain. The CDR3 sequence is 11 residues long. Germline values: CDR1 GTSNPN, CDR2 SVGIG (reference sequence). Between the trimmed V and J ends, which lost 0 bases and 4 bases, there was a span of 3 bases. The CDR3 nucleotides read TGTGCCTGGAGTGTCCCCTATGGCTACACCTTC. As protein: CAWSVPYGYTF.

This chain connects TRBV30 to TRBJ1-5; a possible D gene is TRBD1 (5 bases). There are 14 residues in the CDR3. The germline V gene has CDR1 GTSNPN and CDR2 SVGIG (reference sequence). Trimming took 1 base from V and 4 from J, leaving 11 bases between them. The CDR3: CAWSGDESNQPQHF. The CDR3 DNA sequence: TGTGCCTGGAGTGGGGACGAGAGTAATCAGCCCCAGCATTTT.

CDR3 sequence: CSGADWGGQGVDEQFF. DNA of the CDR3: TGCAGCGGCGCGGATTGGGGTGGACAGGGAGTAGATGAGCAGTTCTTC. V gene TRBV29-1 combines with J gene TRBJ2-1; 8 bases agree with TRBD1. CDR3 length: 16 amino acids. The V and J ends lost 7 bases and 8 bases, in that order; junction bases with no gene match: 19. Germline lookup yields CDR1 SQVTM and CDR2 ANQGSEA.

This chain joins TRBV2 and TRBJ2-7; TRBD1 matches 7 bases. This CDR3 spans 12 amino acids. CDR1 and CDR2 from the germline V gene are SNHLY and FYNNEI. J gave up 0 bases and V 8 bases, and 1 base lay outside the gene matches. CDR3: CASAGGSYEQYF. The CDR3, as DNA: TGTGCCAGCGCAGGGGGCTCCTACGAGCAGTACTTC.

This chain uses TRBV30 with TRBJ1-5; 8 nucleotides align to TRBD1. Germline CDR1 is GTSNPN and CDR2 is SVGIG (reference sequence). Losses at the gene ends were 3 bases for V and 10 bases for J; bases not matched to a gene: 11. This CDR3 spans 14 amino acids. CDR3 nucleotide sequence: TGTGCCTGGAGCGACGCCGGGACAGGACGACCCCAGCATTTT. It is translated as CAWSDAGTGRPQHF.

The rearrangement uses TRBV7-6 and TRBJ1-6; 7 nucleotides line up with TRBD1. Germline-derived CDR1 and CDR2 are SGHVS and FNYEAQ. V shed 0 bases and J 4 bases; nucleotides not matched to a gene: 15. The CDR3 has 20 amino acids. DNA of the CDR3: TGTGCCAGCAGCTTAGCTCCGAGGACCACAGGGGAACATTATAATTCACCCCTCCACTTT. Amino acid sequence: CASSLAPRTTGEHYNSPLHF.

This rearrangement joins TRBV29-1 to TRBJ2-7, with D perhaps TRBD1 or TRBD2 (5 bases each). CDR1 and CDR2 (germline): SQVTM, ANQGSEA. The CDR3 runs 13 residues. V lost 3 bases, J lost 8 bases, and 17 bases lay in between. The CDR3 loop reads CSVEYGTKDQQYF. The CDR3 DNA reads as TGCAGCGTTGAGTACGGGACGAAGGACCAGCAGTACTTC.

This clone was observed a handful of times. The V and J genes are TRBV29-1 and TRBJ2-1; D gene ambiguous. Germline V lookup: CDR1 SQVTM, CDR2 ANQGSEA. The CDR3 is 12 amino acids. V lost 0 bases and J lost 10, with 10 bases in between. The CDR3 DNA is TGCAGCGTTGAAGATCTCTCGGCGGAGCAGTTCTTC. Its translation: CSVEDLSAEQFF.

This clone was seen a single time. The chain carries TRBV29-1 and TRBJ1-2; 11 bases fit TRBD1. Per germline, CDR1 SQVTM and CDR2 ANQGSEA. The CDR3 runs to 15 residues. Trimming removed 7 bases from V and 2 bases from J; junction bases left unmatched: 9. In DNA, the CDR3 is TGCAGCGGAGGCTCCGGACAGGGGGCGAACTATGGCTACACCTTC. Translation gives CSGGSGQGANYGYTF.

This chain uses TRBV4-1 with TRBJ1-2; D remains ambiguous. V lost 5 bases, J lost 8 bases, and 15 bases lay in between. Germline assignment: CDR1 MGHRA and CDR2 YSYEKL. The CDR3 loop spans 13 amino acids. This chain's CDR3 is CASSGPGLWGYTF. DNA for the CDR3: TGCGCCAGCAGCGGCCCTGGGCTGTGGGGCTACACCTTC.

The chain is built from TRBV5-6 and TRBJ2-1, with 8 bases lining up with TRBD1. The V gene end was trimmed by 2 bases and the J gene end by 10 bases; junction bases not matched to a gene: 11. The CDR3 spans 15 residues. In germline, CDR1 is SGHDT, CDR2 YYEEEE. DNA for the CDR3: TGTGCCAGCAGCTTTGGACAGGGTTCAAGAAACGAGCAGTTCTTC. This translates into CASSFGQGSRNEQFF.

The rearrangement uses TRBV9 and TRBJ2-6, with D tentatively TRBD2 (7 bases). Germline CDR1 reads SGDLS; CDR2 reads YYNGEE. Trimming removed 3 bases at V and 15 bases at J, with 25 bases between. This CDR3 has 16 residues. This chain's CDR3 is CASSGGGAGTLYGLTF. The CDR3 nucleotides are TGTGCCAGCAGCGGAGGGGGAGCGGGGACCCTTTACGGCCTGACTTTC.

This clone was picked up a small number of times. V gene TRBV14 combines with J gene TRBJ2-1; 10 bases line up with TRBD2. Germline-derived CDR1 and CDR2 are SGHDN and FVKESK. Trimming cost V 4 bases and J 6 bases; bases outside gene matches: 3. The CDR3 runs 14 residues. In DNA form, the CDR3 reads TGTGCCAGCAGCCTCCTAGCGGGGGTCAATGAGCAGTTCTTC. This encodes CASSLLAGVNEQFF. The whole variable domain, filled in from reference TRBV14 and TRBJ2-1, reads EAGVTQFPSHSVIEKGQTVTLRCDPISGHDNLYWYRRVMGKEIKFLLHFVKESKQDESGMPNNRFLAERTGGTYSTLKVQPAELEDSGVYFCASSLLAGVNEQFFGPGTRLTVL.

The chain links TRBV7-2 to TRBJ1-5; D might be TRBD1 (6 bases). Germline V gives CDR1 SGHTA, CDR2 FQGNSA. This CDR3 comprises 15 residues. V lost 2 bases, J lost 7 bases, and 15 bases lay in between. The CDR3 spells CASSLTRDIGQPQHF. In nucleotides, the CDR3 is TGTGCCAGCAGCTTAACCCGGGACATAGGGCAGCCCCAGCATTTT.

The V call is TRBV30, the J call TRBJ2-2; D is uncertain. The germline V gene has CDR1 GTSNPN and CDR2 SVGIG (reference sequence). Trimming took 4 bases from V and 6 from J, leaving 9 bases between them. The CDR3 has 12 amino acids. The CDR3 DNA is TGTGCCTGGACTTCGTGGCCCGGGGAGCTGTTTTTT. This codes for CAWTSWPGELFF.

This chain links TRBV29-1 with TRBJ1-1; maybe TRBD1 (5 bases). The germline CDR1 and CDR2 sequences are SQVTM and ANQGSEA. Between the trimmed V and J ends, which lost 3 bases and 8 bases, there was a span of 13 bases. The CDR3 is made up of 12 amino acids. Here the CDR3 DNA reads TGCAGCGTTGAGGTACAGGCCCAGGAAGCTTTCTTT. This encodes CSVEVQAQEAFF.

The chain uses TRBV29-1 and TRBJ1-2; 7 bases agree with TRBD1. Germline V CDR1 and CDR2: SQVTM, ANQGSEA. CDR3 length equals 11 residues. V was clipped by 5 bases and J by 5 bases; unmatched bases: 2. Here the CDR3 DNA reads TGCAGCGTTAAGGGGGCATATGGCTACACCTTC. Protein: CSVKGAYGYTF.

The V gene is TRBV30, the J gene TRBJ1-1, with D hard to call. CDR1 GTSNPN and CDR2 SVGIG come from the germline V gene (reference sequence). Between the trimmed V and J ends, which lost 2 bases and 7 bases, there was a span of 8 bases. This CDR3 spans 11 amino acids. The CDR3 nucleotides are TGTGCCTGGAGTCGTGCCTTTGAAGCTTTCTTT. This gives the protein CAWSRAFEAFF. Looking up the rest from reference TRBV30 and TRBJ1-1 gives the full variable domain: SQTIHQWPATLVQPVGSPLSLECTVEGTSNPNLYWYRQAAGRGLQLLFYSVGIGQISSEVPQNLSASRPQDRQFILSSKKLLLSDSGFYLCAWSRAFEAFFGQGTRLTVV.

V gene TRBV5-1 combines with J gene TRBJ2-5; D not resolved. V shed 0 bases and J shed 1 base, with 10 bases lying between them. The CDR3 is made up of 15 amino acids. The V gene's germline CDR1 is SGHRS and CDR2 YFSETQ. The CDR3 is CASSLEDTTQETQYF. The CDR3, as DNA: TGCGCCAGCAGCTTGGAAGACACCACCCAAGAGACCCAGTACTTC.

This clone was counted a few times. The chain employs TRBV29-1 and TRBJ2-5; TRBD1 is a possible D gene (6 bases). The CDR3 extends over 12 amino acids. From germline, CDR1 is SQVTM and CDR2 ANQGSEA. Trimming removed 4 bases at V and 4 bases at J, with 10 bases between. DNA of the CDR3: TGCAGCGTTGTACAGGGAATAGAGACCCAGTACTTC. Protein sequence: CSVVQGIETQYF.

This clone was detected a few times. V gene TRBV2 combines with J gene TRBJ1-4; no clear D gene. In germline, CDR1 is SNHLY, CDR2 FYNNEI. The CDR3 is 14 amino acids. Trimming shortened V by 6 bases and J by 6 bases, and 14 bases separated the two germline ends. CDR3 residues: CASSEDVGDEKLFF. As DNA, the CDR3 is TGTGCCAGCAGCGAGGACGTTGGGGATGAAAAACTGTTTTTT.

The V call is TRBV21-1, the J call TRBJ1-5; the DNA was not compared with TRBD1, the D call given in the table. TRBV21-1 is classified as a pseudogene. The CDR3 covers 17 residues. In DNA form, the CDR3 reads TGTGCCAGCAGCATCCCTGACAGGCCCCATAGCAATCAGCCCCAGCATTTT. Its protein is CASSIPDRPHSNQPQHF.

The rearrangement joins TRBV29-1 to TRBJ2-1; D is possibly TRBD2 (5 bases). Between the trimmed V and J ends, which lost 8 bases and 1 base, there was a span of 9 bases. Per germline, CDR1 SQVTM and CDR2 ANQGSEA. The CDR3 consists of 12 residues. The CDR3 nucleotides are TGCAGCTCCGGGGAATCCTACAATGAGCAGTTCTTC. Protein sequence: CSSGESYNEQFF.

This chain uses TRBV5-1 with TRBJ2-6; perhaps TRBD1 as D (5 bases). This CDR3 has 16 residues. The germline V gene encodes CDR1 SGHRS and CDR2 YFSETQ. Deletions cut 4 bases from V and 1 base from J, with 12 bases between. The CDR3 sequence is CASSITQGSGANVLTF. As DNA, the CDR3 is TGCGCCAGCAGCATTACCCAGGGATCTGGGGCCAACGTCCTGACTTTC.

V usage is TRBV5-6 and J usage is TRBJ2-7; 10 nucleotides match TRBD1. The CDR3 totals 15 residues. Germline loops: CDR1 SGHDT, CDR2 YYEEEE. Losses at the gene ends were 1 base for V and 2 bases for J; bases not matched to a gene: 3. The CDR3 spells CASSLFGTGAYEQYF. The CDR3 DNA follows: TGTGCCAGCAGCTTGTTTGGGACAGGGGCCTACGAGCAGTACTTC.

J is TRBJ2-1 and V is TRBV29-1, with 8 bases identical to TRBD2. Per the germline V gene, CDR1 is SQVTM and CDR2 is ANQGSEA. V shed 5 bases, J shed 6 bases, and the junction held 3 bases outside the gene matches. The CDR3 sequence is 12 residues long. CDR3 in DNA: TGCAGCGTTCGTGCGGGGGGCAATGAGCAGTTCTTC. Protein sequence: CSVRAGGNEQFF.

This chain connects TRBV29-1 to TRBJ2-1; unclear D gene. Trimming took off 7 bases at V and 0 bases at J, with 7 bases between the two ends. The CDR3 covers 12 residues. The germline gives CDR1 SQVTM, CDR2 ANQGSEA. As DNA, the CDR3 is TGCAGCGCTACCTTCTCCTACAATGAGCAGTTCTTC. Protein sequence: CSATFSYNEQFF.